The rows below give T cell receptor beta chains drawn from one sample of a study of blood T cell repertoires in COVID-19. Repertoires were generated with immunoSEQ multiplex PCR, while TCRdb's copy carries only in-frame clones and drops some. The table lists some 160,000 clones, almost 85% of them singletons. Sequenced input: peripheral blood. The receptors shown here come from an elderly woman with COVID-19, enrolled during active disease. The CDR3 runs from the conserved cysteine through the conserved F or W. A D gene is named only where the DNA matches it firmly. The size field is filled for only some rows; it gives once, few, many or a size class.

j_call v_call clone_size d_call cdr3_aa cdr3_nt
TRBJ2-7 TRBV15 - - CATSRLGEQYF TGTGCCACCAGCAGGCTCGGGGAGCAGTACTTC
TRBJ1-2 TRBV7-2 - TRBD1 CASRRETGGGYGYTF TGTGCCAGCAGGCGGGAGACAGGGGGCGGCTATGGCTACACCTTC
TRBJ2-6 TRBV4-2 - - CASSQDAGGANVLTF TGTGCCAGCAGCCAAGATGCGGGGGGGGCCAACGTCCTGACTTTC
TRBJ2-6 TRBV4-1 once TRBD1 CASSQTGVRGANVLTF TGCGCCAGCAGCCAAACAGGGGTTCGTGGGGCCAACGTCCTGACTTTC
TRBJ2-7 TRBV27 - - CASSLGRDSSYEQYF TGTGCCAGCAGTTTAGGGCGCGACAGCTCCTACGAGCAGTACTTC
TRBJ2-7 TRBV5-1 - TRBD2 CASSLYTSGRAGYEQYF TGCGCCAGCAGCTTGTATACTAGCGGGAGGGCCGGGTACGAGCAGTACTTC
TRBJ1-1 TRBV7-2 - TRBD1 CASSFTGGADTEAFF TGTGCCAGCAGCTTTACAGGGGGCGCGGACACTGAAGCTTTCTTT
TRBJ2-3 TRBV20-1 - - CSASRRNQNTDTQYF TGCAGTGCTAGTCGGAGGAATCAGAACACAGATACGCAGTATTTT
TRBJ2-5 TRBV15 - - CATSRGGRRAQETQYF TGTGCCACCAGCAGAGGAGGGCGTAGGGCCCAAGAGACCCAGTACTTC
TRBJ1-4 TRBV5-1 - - CASSFGQPGNEKLFF TGCGCCAGCAGCTTCGGGCAGCCAGGGAATGAAAAACTGTTTTTT
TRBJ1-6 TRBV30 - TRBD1 CAWSVQGTSPLHF TGTGCCTGGAGTGTACAGGGGACTTCACCCCTCCACTTT
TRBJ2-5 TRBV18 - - CASSPLETQYF TGTGCCAGCTCACCCCTAGAGACCCAGTACTTC
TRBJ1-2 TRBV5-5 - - CASSLGWRGYTF TGTGCCAGCAGCTTGGGCTGGAGAGGCTACACCTTC
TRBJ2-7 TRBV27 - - CASSATGYEQYF TGTGCCAGCAGTGCAACAGGGTACGAGCAGTACTTC
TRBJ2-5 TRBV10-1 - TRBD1 CASSERQGGTQYF TGCGCCAGCAGTGAGAGACAGGGCGGGACCCAGTACTTC
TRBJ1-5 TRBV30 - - CAWSAGTGAKPQHF TGTGCCTGGAGCGCAGGGACTGGAGCAAAACCCCAGCATTTT
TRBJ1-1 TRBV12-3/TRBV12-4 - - CASSFQMNTEAFF TGTGCCAGCAGTTTTCAGATGAACACTGAAGCTTTCTTT